The 16 T cell receptor beta chains below all came from one sample that was sequenced in a study of human T cells and chemical hapten exposure. The time point denotes: pre-sensitization, week 0. Regarding treatment: therapeutic diphenylcyclopropenone sensitization with weekly scalp DPC. One entry per CDR3 protein, called by TCRdb with MiXCR from the RACE reads. Here the sample spans under 100,000 distinct CDR3 sequences, 8.5% being singletons. The sample was whole blood, taken in connection with sensitization to the hapten diphenylcyclopropenone (DPC). These receptors were obtained from a man aged 35 to 55 with alopecia areata. Some clones in this sample may be carry-over from other donors' samples.

This clonotype has just a few counts. J is TRBJ2-7 and V is TRBV21-1; TRBD2, the table's D call, lacks a check against the DNA. TRBV21-1 represents a pseudogene. The CDR3 sequence is 15 residues long. The CDR3: CASSKKANLVYEQYV. DNA of the CDR3: TGTGCCAGCAGCAAAAAGGCGAATCTAGTATACGAGCAGTACGTC.

This clonotype was detected only a few times. The rearrangement uses TRBV4-1 and TRBJ1-5; possibly TRBD1 for D (6 bases). CDR1 MGHRA and CDR2 YSYEKL come from the germline V gene. CDR3 length equals 18 residues. V gave up 3 bases and J gave up 3 bases, with 21 bases separating them. CDR3 DNA: TGCGCCAGCAGCCACGAACCCGGGACAAACCTTAACAATCAGCCCCAGCATTTT. Translated, it gives CASSHEPGTNLNNQPQHF.

This clonotype has only a few counts. CDR3: CASKDRVFDQPQHF. CDR3 DNA: TGTGCCAGTAAGGACAGGGTCTTTGATCAGCCCCAGCATTTT. The chain links TRBV19 to TRBJ1-5, with 8 bases identical to TRBD1. The CDR3 is 14 amino acids. Trimming cost V 7 bases and J 5 bases; bases outside gene matches: 7. Per the germline V gene, CDR1 is LNHDA and CDR2 is SQIVND (reference sequence).

This clonotype has a handful of counts. This chain connects TRBV3-1 to TRBJ2-5; TRBD2 aligns across 7 bases. V lost 0 bases to trimming and J lost 7 bases; unmatched junction nucleotides: 5. Looked up from germline, CDR1 is LGHDT and CDR2 is YNNKEL (reference sequence). The CDR3 totals 14 residues. The CDR3: CASSQDTGGGTQYF. For the CDR3, the DNA is TGTGCCAGCAGCCAAGATACGGGAGGCGGGACCCAGTACTTC.

The CDR3 DNA reads as TGTGCCAGCAGCCGAATACAGGGGGCAAATTCACCCCTCCACTTT. It encodes CASSRIQGANSPLHF. The genes are TRBV14 and TRBJ1-6; 9 positions match TRBD1. After removal of 4 bases from V and 7 bases from J, the junction contained 5 bases not matched to a gene. Germline CDR1 and CDR2: SGHDN and FVKESK. CDR3 size: 15 residues. Together with reference TRBV14 and TRBJ1-6, the CDR3 gives the full variable domain: EAGVTQFPSHSVIEKGQTVTLRCDPISGHDNLYWYRRVMGKEIKFLLHFVKESKQDESGMPNNRFLAERTGGTYSTLKVQPAELEDSGVYFCASSRIQGANSPLHFGNGTRLTVT.

The V call is TRBV6-4, the J call TRBJ2-1; 8 nucleotides align to TRBD2. With 6 bases clipped from V and 7 bases from J, the junction kept 14 bases outside the gene matches. There are 16 residues in the CDR3. Germline CDR1 and CDR2: MRHNA and SNTAGT. The chain's CDR3 is CASRGRSGRLDNEQFF. The CDR3 bases are TGTGCCAGCAGGGGCAGGAGCGGGAGACTAGATAATGAGCAGTTCTTC.

This clonotype was picked up a small number of times. The chain recombines TRBV7-9 with TRBJ2-3, with a tentative D call TRBD2 (6 bases). Germline CDR1 is SEHNR and CDR2 is FQNEAQ (reference sequence). This CDR3 contains 16 residues. With 5 bases removed from V and 2 bases from J, the gap between germline ends came to 17 bases. CDR3 DNA sequence: TGTGCCAGCAGCACACAAGGGACTCGCCACACAGATACGCAGTATTTT. It yields the protein CASSTQGTRHTDTQYF.

The gene calls are TRBV18 and TRBJ2-4; D not resolved. V lost 3 bases and J 0 bases, leaving 9 bases between the germline ends. Per the germline V gene, CDR1 is KGHSH and CDR2 is LQKENI. The CDR3 spans 15 residues. The CDR3 reads CASSPSQVAKNIQYF. The CDR3 bases are TGTGCCAGCTCACCGTCGCAGGTAGCCAAAAACATTCAGTACTTC.

This clonotype was seen a few times. The CDR3 DNA is TGTGCCAGCAGCAATTATGTTGCTAGCGGGCCGGATACGCAGTATTTT. It codes for CASSNYVASGPDTQYF. The chain has TRBV28 and TRBJ2-3, with 8 nucleotides matching TRBD2. In germline, CDR1 is MDHEN, CDR2 SYDVKM. J was trimmed by 6 bases and V by 6 bases; bases with no gene match: 14. The CDR3 is made up of 16 amino acids.

This clonotype appeared a few times. This chain connects TRBV10-3 to TRBJ2-5; 8 bases agree with TRBD2. V lost 4 bases to trimming and J lost 4 bases; unmatched junction nucleotides: 5. Germline assignment: CDR1 ENHRY and CDR2 SYGVKD. The CDR3 is made up of 14 amino acids. In nucleotides, the CDR3 is TGTGCCATCAGTGGATCGGGAGGGGCAGAGACCCAGTACTTC. This gives the protein CAISGSGGAETQYF.

The gene calls are TRBV24-1 and TRBJ2-1, with D perhaps matching TRBD1 (5 bases). This CDR3 spans 17 amino acids. V lost 3 bases and J lost 0, with 14 bases in between. The germline V gene has CDR1 KGHDR and CDR2 SFDVKD. CDR3 nucleotide sequence: TGTGCCACCAGTGATGGGGCTGGTCCGAGCTCCTACAATGAGCAGTTCTTC. This gives the protein CATSDGAGPSSYNEQFF.

This clonotype came up a few times. This chain links TRBV10-3 with TRBJ1-4; D uncertain. Deletions cut 2 bases from V and 2 bases from J, with 9 bases between. CDR1 and CDR2 (germline): ENHRY, SYGVKD. This CDR3 comprises 15 residues. As DNA, the CDR3 is TGTGCCATCAGTGAGGGTGGTGGCACTAATGAAAAACTGTTTTTT. Translating it yields CAISEGGGTNEKLFF.

This clonotype was counted between two and nine times. J is TRBJ2-3 and V is TRBV5-6, with 10 bases matching TRBD1. J lost 4 bases, V lost 4 bases, and 6 bases had no gene match. Germline CDR1 SGHDT, CDR2 YYEEEE. The CDR3 runs 15 residues. The CDR3 DNA is TGTGCCAGCAGCCAGACAGGGGGCGCCGCAGATACGCAGTATTTT. This sequence encodes CASSQTGGAADTQYF.

As regards this clonotype: This sequence may be a read error, since a much larger clone differs from it by one base. The chain uses TRBV6-2 or TRBV6-3 and TRBJ2-4; 14 bases agree with TRBD2. Germline assignment: CDR1 MNHEY and CDR2 SVGEGT. The CDR3 is 20 residues long. The ends lost 4 bases at V and 0 bases at J; junction bases unmatched: 11. The CDR3 region is CASSSRGLAGEGLAKNIQYF. For the CDR3, the DNA is TGTGCCAGCAGTTCAAGGGGACTAGCGGGAGAGGGGCTAGCCAAAAACATTCAGTACTTC.

In its sample, this clonotype was seen many times. The rearrangement links TRBV28 to TRBJ2-3; possibly TRBD2 for D (5 bases). V was trimmed by 5 bases and J by 1 base, leaving 10 bases between them. The germline V gene encodes CDR1 MDHEN and CDR2 SYDVKM. This CDR3 is built from 14 residues. The CDR3: CASSTRAGTDTQYF. The CDR3, as DNA: TGTGCCAGCAGTACTAGGGCCGGCACAGATACGCAGTATTTT.

Ten or more counts support this clonotype. The chain joins TRBV6-2 or TRBV6-3 to TRBJ2-3; D might be TRBD1 or TRBD2, each matching 5 bases. Trimming took off 8 bases at V and 2 bases at J, with 11 bases between the two ends. CDR1 and CDR2 from the germline V gene are MNHEY and SVGEGT. There are 13 residues in the CDR3. The DNA for the CDR3 is TGTGCCAGCCGTTGGGACCTCACAGATACGCAGTATTTT. As protein: CASRWDLTDTQYF.